The subject of this entry is one T cell receptor (beta chain). Here immunoSEQ multiplex PCR was the method, and the copy in TCRdb shows in-frame clones only, minus some. Of around 15,000 clones in the sample, around 76% were seen once. The record originates from a study of somatic mutations in cytotoxic T cells in rheumatoid arthritis. About the study: There were some V beta antibody-stained T-cell populations flow-sorted at nearly 100% purity, and these included V beta1+ cells sequenced for TCRB.

With 5 bases clipped from V and 6 bases from J, the junction kept 23 bases outside the gene matches. In germline, CDR1 is SGHDT, CDR2 YYEEEE. The CDR3 loop spans 19 amino acids. The sequence was collected from an adult with rheumatoid arthritis. V usage is TRBV5-6 and J usage is TRBJ1-2; 9 positions agree with TRBD1. Sequencing used CD8+ T cells sorted from blood. The CDR3 DNA sequence: TGTGCCAGCAGTAAGGACAGGGGCCGAGGAACCCTAGGGTGGGATGGCTACACCTTC. Translating it yields CASSKDRGRGTLGWDGYTF.